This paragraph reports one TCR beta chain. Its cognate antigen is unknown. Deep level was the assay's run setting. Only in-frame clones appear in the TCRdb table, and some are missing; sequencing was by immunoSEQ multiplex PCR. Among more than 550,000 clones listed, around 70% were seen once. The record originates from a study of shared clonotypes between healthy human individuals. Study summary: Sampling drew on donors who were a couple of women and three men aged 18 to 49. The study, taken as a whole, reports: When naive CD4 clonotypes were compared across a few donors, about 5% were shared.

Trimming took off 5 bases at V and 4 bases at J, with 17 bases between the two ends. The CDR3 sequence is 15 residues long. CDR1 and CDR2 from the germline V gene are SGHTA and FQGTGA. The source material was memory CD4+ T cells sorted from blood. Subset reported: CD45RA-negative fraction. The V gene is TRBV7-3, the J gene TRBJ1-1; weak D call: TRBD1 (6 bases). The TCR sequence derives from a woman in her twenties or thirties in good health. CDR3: CASSPATGSGTEAFF. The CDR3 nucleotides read TGTGCCAGCAGCCCGGCTACAGGGTCGGGCACTGAAGCTTTCTTT.